Listed below are T cell receptor beta chains from one sample, sequenced in a study of immune evolution from preneoplasia to lung adenocarcinoma. Only in-frame clones appear in the TCRdb table, and some are missing; sequencing was by immunoSEQ multiplex PCR. Of several thousand clones listed, more than 75% are singletons. The sequencing sample was made of FFPE minimally invasive lung adenocarcinoma tissue. These receptors were collected from a donor aged 70 or older with lung adenocarcinoma. Both conserved end residues are part of each CDR3. A D gene is named only where the DNA matches it firmly. A clone size is listed for some rows: how often the clone was seen (once, few, many), or a class if it is expanded.

v_gene	d_gene	abundance	j_gene	CDR3nt	CDR3aa
TRBV28	-	-	TRBJ1-1	TGTGCCAGCAGAATCCCCGCGGGCCCAGGGAAAGCTTTCTTT	CASRIPAGPGKAFF
TRBV5-6	-	-	TRBJ2-4	TGTGCCAGCAGCCGAGGCGTGGGGTTCTCGTCGGCGCGTAACATTCAGTACTTC	CASSRGVGFSSARNIQYF
TRBV5-1	-	few	TRBJ2-5	TGCGCCAGCAGCTTCCGACGGGAAAGCCAGGGGGAGACCCAGTACTTC	CASSFRRESQGETQYF
TRBV5-5	-	-	TRBJ1-4	TGTGCCAGCAGCTTTTCGGGTGAAAAACTGTTTTTT	CASSFSGEKLFF
TRBV18	TRBD2	-	TRBJ2-1	TGTGCCAGCTCACTACATAGCGGGAGTATTCAGTTCTTC	CASSLHSGSIQFF
TRBV15	-	-	TRBJ1-5	TGTGCCACCAGCAGAGTTACCTTGGGGGGGCGCTTAGGTCTGCCCCAGCATTTT	CATSRVTLGGRLGLPQHF
TRBV7-9	TRBD1	-	TRBJ1-2	TGTGCCAGCAGCTCGGACAGGGGTAATGGCTACACCTTC	CASSSDRGNGYTF
TRBV19	-	-	TRBJ1-3	TGTGCCACTACGTCCTTATCCGGGGACACCATATATTTT	CATTSLSGDTIYF
TRBV28	-	few	TRBJ2-7	TGTGCCAGCAGCCGAAGACCCTACGAGCAGTACTTC	CASSRRPYEQYF
TRBV7-3	TRBD1	-	TRBJ2-3	TGTGCCAGCAGCTTAATCCCAGGGGGAAGCACAGATACGCAGTATTTT	CASSLIPGGSTDTQYF
TRBV5-1	TRBD1	-	TRBJ1-1	TGCGCCAGCAGCTTGGTGGTCGGTGTATCAGGGGGAAACACTGAAGCTTTCTTT	CASSLVVGVSGGNTEAFF
TRBV19	-	-	TRBJ2-1	TGTGCCAGTAGTATAGACGGGGCAAGGGTGAAGTTCTTC	CASSIDGARVKFF
TRBV6-1	-	-	TRBJ2-3	TGTGCCAGCAGTGAAGCGGGGGCCAGTACATCTTTTTTT	CASSEAGASTSFF
TRBV18	-	-	TRBJ1-4	TGTGCCAGCTCACCTGGGAGAAATGAAAAACTGTTTTTT	CASSPGRNEKLFF
TRBV7-8	-	-	TRBJ1-1	TGTGCCAGCAGCACCGACACAGACACTGAAGCTTTCTTT	CASSTDTDTEAFF
TRBV15	-	-	TRBJ1-4	TGTGCCACCAGCAGAGATCGGTTACCCCATGAAAAACTGTTTTTT	CATSRDRLPHEKLFF
TRBV5-4	-	once	TRBJ2-7	TGTGCCAGCAGCTTGAACAGAAACTACGAGCAGTACTTC	CASSLNRNYEQYF
TRBV5-5	-	-	TRBJ2-6	TGTGCCAGCAGCTGGCGCCCCTCAGGGACCGGGGCCAACGTCCTGACTTTC	CASSWRPSGTGANVLTF
TRBV5-1	-	-	TRBJ2-1	TGCGCCAGCAGCTTGGCCCCATTTGATGAGCAGTTCTTC	CASSLAPFDEQFF
TRBV7-8	TRBD1	few	TRBJ1-3	TGTGCCAGCAGCTTAGGGGGACAGGGGGCTCGTGGAAACACCATATATTTT	CASSLGGQGARGNTIYF
TRBV30	TRBD1	-	TRBJ2-3	TGTGCCTGGGGACAGGGGGTGGGCACAGATACGCAGTATTTT	CAWGQGVGTDTQYF
TRBV7-9	-	-	TRBJ1-2	TGTGCCAGCAGCTTATTGGGTCCTTATGGCTACACCTTC	CASSLLGPYGYTF
TRBV2	TRBD2	once	TRBJ2-5	TGTGCCAGCACCGCGACTAGCGGACAAGAGACCCAGTACTTC	CASTATSGQETQYF
TRBV6-1	-	-	TRBJ2-7	TGTGCCTTGGGCTCTTCCTACGAGCAGTACTTC	CALGSSYEQYF
TRBV20-1	-	-	TRBJ1-1	TGCAGTGCTGACAGGAACACTGAAGCTTTCTTT	CSADRNTEAFF
TRBV2	-	-	TRBJ2-3	TGTGCCAGCAGTGACGTCGGGATATCCACAGATACGCAGTATTTT	CASSDVGISTDTQYF
TRBV18	-	-	TRBJ1-4	TGTGCCAGCTCTCCTAATCGAAGGGGCGTCGATGAAAAACTGTTTTTT	CASSPNRRGVDEKLFF
TRBV6-1	TRBD1	-	TRBJ1-2	TGTGCCAGCAGTGAAAGGACAGGGGGGGGCTACACCTTC	CASSERTGGGYTF
TRBV5-1	TRBD1	-	TRBJ2-2	TGCGCCAGCAGCTCCTCCGGGACAGGGTTCACCGGGGAGCTGTTTTTT	CASSSSGTGFTGELFF
TRBV19	-	once	TRBJ2-3	TGTGCCAGTAGTATGCTCGGCGAGTCGCAGTATTTT	CASSMLGESQYF
TRBV25-1	-	-	TRBJ2-5	TGTGCCAGCAGTGAAGCGGGACAGATAGAAGAGACCCAGTACTTC	CASSEAGQIEETQYF
TRBV7-8	-	-	TRBJ2-7	TGTGCCAGCAGCGCCTATTTCTCCGGCGAGCAGTACTTC	CASSAYFSGEQYF
TRBV6-1	-	-	TRBJ2-7	TGTGCCAGCAGTGAAGCCAGGCAGTTCGGGGGCGAGCAGTACTTC	CASSEARQFGGEQYF
TRBV7-8	-	few	TRBJ1-2	TGTGCCAGCAGCTTAGTGTCGGGCGGGGAGTATGGCTACACCTTC	CASSLVSGGEYGYTF
TRBV7-9	TRBD1	once	TRBJ2-5	TGTGCCAGCAGCTTAGCAGGGGGCGTTTTGGAAGAGACCCAGTACTTC	CASSLAGGVLEETQYF
TRBV7-9	TRBD2	-	TRBJ2-1	TGTGCCATCCCGGGGGGATCCTACAATGAGCAGTTCTTC	CAIPGGSYNEQFF
TRBV4-1	TRBD2	-	TRBJ2-5	TGCGCCAGCAGCCTCCGACTAGCGGGAGAACGAGAGACCCAGTACTTC	CASSLRLAGERETQYF
TRBV2	TRBD1	-	TRBJ2-7	TGTGCCAGCAGAGCAACACCGGGACAGGGGGCCTACGAGCAGTACTTC	CASRATPGQGAYEQYF
TRBV25-1	TRBD1	few	TRBJ1-2	TGTGCCAGCAGGGCGGGGACAGCCGAATACTATGGCTACACCTTC	CASRAGTAEYYGYTF
TRBV19	-	-	TRBJ2-2	TGTGCCAGCTCGCCCCGGGGGCAGGGCACCGGGGAGCTGTTTTTT	CASSPRGQGTGELFF
TRBV28	-	-	TRBJ2-3	TGTGCCAGCAGTAGAGGGGCAGATACGCAGTATTTT	CASSRGADTQYF
TRBV2	-	-	TRBJ2-7	TGTGCCAGCAGTGAAGCGCTTGCCTTGGAGTACTTC	CASSEALALEYF
TRBV19	-	-	TRBJ2-1	TGTGCCAGTAGTATCTCCAGGGACTACAATGAGCAGTTCTTC	CASSISRDYNEQFF
TRBV18	-	few	TRBJ1-2	TGTGCCAGCTCACCACCGATGACAGCGTCGGGCTATGGCTACACCTTC	CASSPPMTASGYGYTF